This passage covers 18 T cell receptor beta chains from one sample sequenced in a study of shared clonotypes between healthy human individuals. Assay used: immunoSEQ multiplex PCR; TCRdb lists only in-frame clones, some missing. The repertoire includes over 800,000 clones, about 91% of them detected once, and less than 25% sits in the top ten. The naive CD8 population came from CD45RO-negative cells selected for CCR7, without terminally differentiated effector memory CD45RA+ cells. Sequenced input: naive CD8+ T cells sorted from blood. Receptors originate from a man aged 25-45 years in good health.

The gene calls are TRBV2 and TRBJ2-3; D not resolved. V was pared by 7 bases and J by 1 base, with 15 bases between. The CDR3 runs to 15 residues. Germline loops: CDR1 SNHLY, CDR2 FYNNEI. The DNA for the CDR3 is TGTGCCAGCATGGGCCTTATAAGGGGCACAGATACGCAGTATTTT. It translates to CASMGLIRGTDTQYF.

This chain links TRBV28 with TRBJ2-1; D remains ambiguous. CDR3 length equals 15 residues. Trimming cost V 8 bases and J 8 bases, with 22 bases left between them. Germline V gene data show CDR1 as MDHEN and CDR2 as SYDVKM. CDR3 bases: TGTGCCAGCTGCGGCGGTCGCCTTAAAACCGATGAGCAGTTCTTC. This encodes CASCGGRLKTDEQFF. The full variable domain, rest sourced from reference TRBV28 and TRBJ2-1, is DVKVTQSSRYLVKRTGEKVFLECVQDMDHENMFWYRQDPGLGLRLIYFSYDVKMKEKGDIPEGYSVSREKKERFSLILESASTNQTSMYLCASCGGRLKTDEQFFGPGTRLTVL.

This clone was counted a single time. This chain connects TRBV6-6 to TRBJ1-1; no clear D. Germline V gene data show CDR1 as MNHNY and CDR2 as SVGAGI (reference sequence). Trimming removed 3 bases from V and 4 bases from J, with 9 bases in between. The CDR3 sequence is 13 residues long. As DNA, the CDR3 is TGTGCCAGCAGTTATAGTAGAACCACTGAAGCTTTCTTT. Protein sequence: CASSYSRTTEAFF.

The chain recombines TRBV7-9 with TRBJ2-1; D call uncertain. Trimming cost V 3 bases and J 4 bases, with 1 base left between them. The germline CDR1 and CDR2 sequences are SEHNR and FQNEAQ (reference sequence). The CDR3 has 11 residues. This CDR3 reads CASSFYNEQFF. The CDR3 bases are TGTGCCAGCAGCTTTTACAATGAGCAGTTCTTC.

V and J are TRBV28 and TRBJ2-2; D might be TRBD2 (5 bases). V lost 3 bases and J lost 7, with 18 bases in between. Looked up from germline, CDR1 is MDHEN and CDR2 is SYDVKM. The CDR3 has 16 amino acids. CDR3 sequence reads: CASSFWAGTGHGELFF. DNA of the CDR3: TGTGCCAGCAGTTTTTGGGCGGGTACGGGTCACGGGGAGCTGTTTTTT. The whole variable domain, filled in from reference TRBV28 and TRBJ2-2, reads DVKVTQSSRYLVKRTGEKVFLECVQDMDHENMFWYRQDPGLGLRLIYFSYDVKMKEKGDIPEGYSVSREKKERFSLILESASTNQTSMYLCASSFWAGTGHGELFFGEGSRLTVL.

Turning to this clone: The same CDR3 is also encoded by other DNA sequences in this sample. V and J are TRBV5-1 and TRBJ2-7; D not certain. From germline, CDR1 is SGHRS and CDR2 YFSETQ. The V and J ends lost 2 bases and 0 bases respectively, with 6 bases between them. The CDR3 totals 13 residues. The CDR3 DNA reads TGCGCCAGCAGCTTAACGTCCTCCTACGAGCAGTACTTC. Translating it yields CASSLTSSYEQYF. The complete variable domain, with remaining parts taken from reference TRBV5-1 and TRBJ2-7, reads KAGVTQTPRYLIKTRGQQVTLSCSPISGHRSVSWYQQTPGQGLQFLFEYFSETQRNKGNFPGRFSGRQFSNSRSEMNVSTLELGDSALYLCASSLTSSYEQYFGPGTRLTVT.

V usage is TRBV6-1 and J usage is TRBJ2-5, with 7 bases matching TRBD1. The CDR3 runs 17 residues. Germline CDR1 MNHNS, CDR2 SASEGT. With 2 bases clipped from V and 0 bases from J, the junction kept 9 bases outside the gene matches. The chain's CDR3 is CASSELGQPSYQETQYF. The CDR3 DNA sequence: TGTGCCAGCAGTGAATTGGGACAGCCTTCGTACCAAGAGACCCAGTACTTC.

The V call is TRBV4-1, the J call TRBJ2-3; the D gene is possibly TRBD1 (6 bases). Germline assignment: CDR1 MGHRA and CDR2 YSYEKL. This CDR3 region has 15 residues. Trimming took 3 bases from V and 0 from J, leaving 10 bases between them. The CDR3 is CASSQGHHSTDTQYF. The CDR3 region has the DNA TGCGCCAGCAGCCAGGGACACCATAGCACAGATACGCAGTATTTT.

On this clone itself: Other DNA sequences of this sample code for an identical CDR3. The CDR3 DNA is TGTGCCAGCAGCGTAACGGGAACTAGCACAGATACGCAGTATTTT. Amino acids: CASSVTGTSTDTQYF. The chain is built from TRBV9 and TRBJ2-3, with D possibly being TRBD2 (5 bases). This CDR3 is 15 amino acids long. Trimming shortened V by 1 base and J by 0 bases, and 9 bases separated the two germline ends. Germline values: CDR1 SGDLS, CDR2 YYNGEE.

The chain uses TRBV5-6 and TRBJ2-5; 10 bases line up with TRBD2. Germline trimming cut 0 bases from V and 5 bases from J; bases unmatched to any gene: 7. This CDR3 is 16 amino acids long. The germline gives CDR1 SGHDT, CDR2 YYEEEE. CDR3 amino acids: CASSLGLAGVWETQYF. The CDR3 nucleotides are TGTGCCAGCAGCTTGGGGCTAGCGGGAGTTTGGGAGACCCAGTACTTC. Combining the CDR3 with reference TRBV5-6 and TRBJ2-5 gives the whole variable domain DAGVTQSPTHLIKTRGQQVTLRCSPKSGHDTVSWYQQALGQGPQFIFQYYEEEERQRGNFPDRFSGHQFPNYSSELNVNALLLGDSALYLCASSLGLAGVWETQYFGPGTRLLVL.

Worth noting for this clone: One end of the junction is discordant with germline, which a read error may explain. The chain recombines TRBV7-7 with TRBJ2-7; D tentatively fits TRBD1 or TRBD2 (5 bases each). The V gene's germline CDR1 is SSHAT and CDR2 FNYEAQ (reference sequence). This CDR3 is built from 13 residues. This CDR3 is CASSLDLGDEQYF. The CDR3 DNA reads as TGTGCTAGCAGCTTAGACTTGGGGGACGAGCAGTACTTC.

The chain employs TRBV6-1 and TRBJ2-1; D is unclear. The CDR3 is made up of 14 amino acids. CDR1 is MNHNS, CDR2 SASEGT, per germline. Trimming took 7 bases from V and 5 from J, leaving 15 bases between them. Here the CDR3 DNA reads TGTGCCAGCATTATTATGGCTATGAACAATGAGCAGTTCTTC. Amino acids: CASIIMAMNNEQFF.

V usage is TRBV6-5 and J usage is TRBJ1-4; D gene unclear. This CDR3 has 14 amino acids. The V end was cut by 5 bases, the J end by 5 bases, with 12 bases between. Germline V lookup: CDR1 MNHEY, CDR2 SVGAGI. CDR3 loop: CASSPDPLNEKLFF. CDR3 bases: TGTGCCAGCAGTCCCGACCCACTGAATGAAAAACTGTTTTTT.

The V and J genes are TRBV29-1 and TRBJ2-2; D gene unclear. The germline V gene encodes CDR1 SQVTM and CDR2 ANQGSEA. V shed 7 bases and J shed 4 bases, with 13 bases lying between them. This CDR3 region has 13 residues. The CDR3 coding sequence is TGCAGCGCTCTAATCGCCCGCACCGGGGAGCTGTTTTTT. Its translation is CSALIARTGELFF.

This rearrangement joins TRBV7-2 to TRBJ2-7; D unresolved. Germline CDR1 and CDR2: SGHTA and FQGNSA. The V gene lost 4 bases and the J gene lost 5 bases, with 12 bases spanning the gap. This CDR3 region has 13 residues. The CDR3, as DNA: TGTGCCAGCAGCTCAGTGACCGGCCACGAGCAGTACTTC. As protein: CASSSVTGHEQYF.

The rearrangement uses TRBV29-1 and TRBJ2-1, with 12 bases fitting TRBD2. The CDR3 sequence is 18 residues long. V lost 1 base and J lost 2; bases outside the gene matches: 9. Germline CDR1 SQVTM, CDR2 ANQGSEA. CDR3 sequence (DNA): TGCAGCGTTGAAGGGGGGACTAGCGGGCTCTTCCCCTACAATGAGCAGTTCTTC. Its translation is CSVEGGTSGLFPYNEQFF.

V usage is TRBV15 and J usage is TRBJ2-7, with D perhaps TRBD1 (6 bases). This CDR3 spans 13 amino acids. With 4 bases removed from V and 4 bases from J, the gap between germline ends came to 11 bases. The germline V gene encodes CDR1 LNHNV and CDR2 YYDKDF (reference sequence). CDR3 residues: CATSKDRFYEQYF. CDR3 sequence (DNA): TGTGCCACCAGCAAAGACAGGTTTTACGAGCAGTACTTC.

This clone appeared a few times. The J gene is TRBJ2-3, the V gene TRBV5-1; 11 nucleotides align to TRBD2. CDR3 size: 15 residues. Germline loops: CDR1 SGHRS, CDR2 YFSETQ. V shed 5 bases, J shed 2 bases, and the junction held 4 bases outside the gene matches. In DNA form, the CDR3 reads TGCGCCAGCAGGGGGACTAGCGGACACACAGATACGCAGTATTTT. Residues: CASRGTSGHTDTQYF.